Here is one TCR beta chain with its context. This entry comes from a study of blood T cell repertoires in COVID-19. Study-level background: Acute and convalescent COVID-19 samples came from the United States, Italy and Spain.

V lost 3 bases and J lost 2; bases outside the gene matches: 2. The germline V gene encodes CDR1 MGHDK and CDR2 SYGVNS. The CDR3 consists of 15 residues. Under the authors' procedure: Estimates of nucleated cell counts were drawn from the amplification of reference gene primers. Repertoires were generated with immunoSEQ multiplex PCR, while TCRdb's copy carries only in-frame clones and drops some. The V and J calls and clone size are taken from that table; D and trimming were inferred from the DNA. The table lists approximately 150,000 clones, 75% to 90% of them singletons. Input material: peripheral blood. The V call is TRBV25-1, the J call TRBJ2-2, with TRBD1 matching 8 bases. The origin of this receptor is a man in his fifties or sixties who had recovered from COVID-19. The CDR3 protein is CASSDDRGNTGELFF. CDR3 in DNA: TGTGCCAGCAGTGACGACAGGGGAAACACCGGGGAGCTGTTTTTT.